The rows below give T cell receptor beta chains drawn from one sample of a study of CD8+CD57+ T cells in acquired aplastic anemia. In TCRdb, the reads were re-called with MiXCR into one record per CDR3 protein. The sample has approximately 260,000 distinct CDR3 sequences, approximately 86% seen once. The sequenced sample was sorted CD4+, CD8+, or CD8+CD57+ T cells (not recorded which) from PBMCs. Receptors originate from a human donor with aplastic anemia. CDR3s include the opening cysteine and the closing phenylalanine or tryptophan. The order of the fields is J gene, clone size, D gene, V gene, CDR3 DNA, CDR3 protein. D genes are given only for firm matches. Clone size appears in some rows only: once, few, many, or a class for an expanded clone.

>TRBJ1-1|NA|NA|TRBV2
TGTGCCAGCAGCGGGGTGGGGGGCACGAACACTGAAGCTTTCTTT
CASSGVGGTNTEAFF
>TRBJ2-7|NA|NA|TRBV5-4
TGTGCCAGCAGCGTGACAGAAACAGGGCGCTACGAGCAGTACTTC
CASSVTETGRYEQYF
>TRBJ2-3|once|TRBD1|TRBV2
TGTGCCAGCAGGGTAGGGGGCGCTGCGCCGCAGTTT
CASRVGGAAPQF
>TRBJ2-1|NA|NA|TRBV15
TGTGCCAGCAGCAGAGGGAGACGGGGAATAAATAAGCAGTTCTTC
CASSRGRRGINKQFF
>TRBJ1-6|NA|NA|TRBV7-9
TGTGCCAGCAAGGTAGATGGGGCCACTAAGTACTCCGGGCACTTT
CASKVDGATKYSGHF
>TRBJ1-1|NA|TRBD1|TRBV7-6
TGTGCCAGCAGCATGGGACAGGGGAACACTGAAGCTTTCTTT
CASSMGQGNTEAFF
>TRBJ2-3|NA|NA|TRBV9
TGTGCCAGCAGCCCAACCCCCACAGATACGCAGTATTTT
CASSPTPTDTQYF
>TRBJ2-5|NA|NA|TRBV7-8
TGTGCCAGCAGCTTAAGGGGAGGTTCCGATGCGAAGCAGTACTTC
CASSLRGGSDAKQYF
>TRBJ2-3|NA|TRBD1|TRBV7-2
TGTGCCTGCAGCTGGGACAGGGGCACAGATACGCAGTATTTT
CACSWDRGTDTQYF
>TRBJ1-6|NA|TRBD1|TRBV13
TGTGCCAGCAGCTTAAGCGGGACAGCGGATTCACCCCTCCACTTT
CASSLSGTADSPLHF
>TRBJ2-1|many|TRBD2|TRBV6-6
TGTGCCAGCCGAGGACTAGTTATCGATGAGCAGTTCTTC
CASRGLVIDEQFF
>TRBJ1-1|NA|TRBD1|TRBV7-3
TGCGCCAGCAGCCCTACAGGGGTAAGGAACACTGAAGCTTTCTTT
CASSPTGVRNTEAFF
>TRBJ2-7|few|NA|TRBV11-3
TGTGCCAGCAGCGGCCATGGGCCAGCCTACGAGCAGTACTTC
CASSGHGPAYEQYF
>TRBJ1-5|few|TRBD1|TRBV29-1
TGCAGCGTTGGGGGACAGGGGGGGCTCGATCAGCCCCAGCATTTT
CSVGGQGGLDQPQHF
>TRBJ2-5|NA|NA|TRBV15
TGTAGTGCTAGTCCAGCGAGAGGGCACGAGACCCAGTACTTC
CSASPARGHETQYF
>TRBJ2-3|NA|NA|TRBV5-1
TGCGCCAGCACCAAGGACAGTAGCACAGATACGCAGTATTTT
CASTKDSSTDTQYF
>TRBJ2-5|NA|NA|TRBV7-3
TGTGCCACCAGCAGTCATTCAGACGGGGAGACCCAGTACTTC
CATSSHSDGETQYF
>TRBJ1-5|NA|NA|TRBV7-2
TGTGCCAGCAGCTTGTCTAACGGGAGTCAGGCTACGCATTTT
CASSLSNGSQATHF
>TRBJ1-2|NA|NA|TRBV7-2
TGTGCCAGCAGCCTTGAGGGAGTTTATGGCAACCAGTTC
CASSLEGVYGNQF
>TRBJ2-5|NA|NA|TRBV5-6
TGTGCCAGCAGCCCCGTTGACGGGACAAAAGAGACCCAGTACTTC
CASSPVDGTKETQYF
>TRBJ2-6|many|NA|TRBV9
TGTGCCAGCAGACGGGACTCCGGCTCTGGGGCCAACGTCCTGACTTTC
CASRRDSGSGANVLTF
>TRBJ2-3|NA|NA|TRBV9
TGTGCCAGCAGCGAAGGTTCCGAAGCGCCGCATTTTTTT
CASSEGSEAPHFF
>TRBJ1-5|NA|NA|TRBV15
TGTGCCAGCAGCAAGGCTTCCAGCAAACAGCCCCAGCATTTT
CASSKASSKQPQHF
>TRBJ1-1|NA|NA|TRBV7-3
TGTGCCAGCAGCTTAACTGCGGCCGGGAACAATGAAGCTTTCTTT
CASSLTAAGNNEAFF
>TRBJ1-6|NA|NA|TRBV7-9
TGTGCCAGCAGCTTGGCGGGAGATCCTTCACCCCTCCACTTT
CASSLAGDPSPLHF
>TRBJ2-1|NA|NA|TRBV9
TGTGCCAGTAGTATAGGTCGCGGAGCCGACACTGAGCAGTTCTTC
CASSIGRGADTEQFF
>TRBJ2-1|NA|NA|TRBV9
TGTGCCAGCAGCGTAGGAATGGACTTTTCCTACGATGAGCAGTTCTTC
CASSVGMDFSYDEQFF
>TRBJ2-1|NA|NA|TRBV7-9
TGTGCCAGCAGCCCAAGGGGGGCCGATGGCTACACCATCGAGCAGTTCTTC
CASSPRGADGYTIEQFF
>TRBJ2-5|NA|NA|TRBV7-9
TGTGCCACCAGCTTTGTATCCAGCCAAGGGACCCAGTACTTC
CATSFVSSQGTQYF
>TRBJ1-5|many|NA|TRBV27
TGTGCCAGCAGTTTACAGGGACCATCGGCATATAGCAATCAGCCCCAGCATTTT
CASSLQGPSAYSNQPQHF
>TRBJ2-3|NA|TRBD2|TRBV15
TGTGCCAGCAGCTCCGCGGGAGATGCCGATACGCAGTATTTT
CASSSAGDADTQYF
>TRBJ2-1|NA|NA|TRBV7-8
TGTGCCAGCAGCTTAGAGGGAGGCGCCGAGAGCCAGGAGCAGTTCTTC
CASSLEGGAESQEQFF
>TRBJ2-3|once|NA|TRBV9
TGTGCCAGCGGCGACGCTAGCTCGGATACGCAGTATTTT
CASGDASSDTQYF
>TRBJ2-1|NA|NA|TRBV7-8
TGTGCCAGCAGCTTACAGGGAGGCCCCGATACCGATGATCAGTTCTTC
CASSLQGGPDTDDQFF
>TRBJ2-1|NA|TRBD1|TRBV19
TGTGCCAGTAGGGGGGACAGGGGACCCTACAATGAGCAGTTCTTC
CASRGDRGPYNEQFF
>TRBJ2-1|NA|TRBD1|TRBV19
TGTGCCAGTAGTGGGACAGGGATACTCTACAATGAGCAGTTCTTC
CASSGTGILYNEQFF
>TRBJ1-6|NA|NA|TRBV9
TGTGCCAGCAGAGAGGGACATAATTCACCCCTCCACTTT
CASREGHNSPLHF
>TRBJ2-1|NA|NA|TRBV7-3
TGTGCCAGCAGCTTATCAGGACGAGGGCAAGATGAAGCTTTCTTC
CASSLSGRGQDEAFF
>TRBJ2-3|once|NA|TRBV15
TGTGCCAGCAGCTTAGCGGCAGGTCACGAGACGCAGTATTTT
CASSLAAGHETQYF
>TRBJ2-1|NA|NA|TRBV7-9
TGTGCCAGCAGCTTACTACGAAGCGAGCGGAGCGATGAACAGTTCTTC
CASSLLRSERSDEQFF
>TRBJ1-3|few|NA|TRBV9
TGTGCCAGCAGCGTATGGTCGGGGGCCGCCCCGGGAAACACCATATATTTT
CASSVWSGAAPGNTIYF
>TRBJ2-1|NA|NA|TRBV7-8
TGTGCCAGCAGCCTGGGGGGCGGAACCGGTCAGCATGATCAGTTCTTC
CASSLGGGTGQHDQFF
>TRBJ2-5|NA|NA|TRBV7-3
TGTGCCAGCAGCTGGGGCTCCAGCCAAGAGGCCCAGTACTTC
CASSWGSSQEAQYF
>TRBJ1-5|NA|TRBD1|TRBV7-6
TGTGCCAGCAGCTCAGGCAGGGGGCTGTCACATCTGCCCCAGCATTTT
CASSSGRGLSHLPQHF
>TRBJ2-7|NA|NA|TRBV20-1
TGCAGTGCTAGTGCATCCTTAGGGAGATACGAGCAGTACTTC
CSASASLGRYEQYF